A single sample is the source of the 25 T cell receptor beta chains below, sequenced in a study of T cell repertoires in cytomegalovirus infection. TCRdb independently ran MiXCR on the reads; one entry per CDR3 protein. The sample shows approximately 160,000 distinct CDR3 sequences, roughly 17% of them seen only once. Sequenced material: CD8+ T cells from PBMCs. These receptors originate from a human donor in good health (CMV status not recorded). Some clones in this sample may be carry-over from other donors' samples.

This clonotype was seen at least ten times. The DNA of the CDR3 is TGTGCCAGCAGCTTCGTTGGGTACAATGAGCAGTTCTTC. This encodes CASSFVGYNEQFF. This chain links TRBV7-2 with TRBJ2-1; D unresolved. The germline CDR1 and CDR2 sequences are SGHTA and FQGNSA. Trimming took off 3 bases at V and 4 bases at J, with 7 bases between the two ends. The CDR3 length is 13 residues.

The gene calls are TRBV20-1 and TRBJ2-1; 8 bases line up with TRBD1. Germline CDR1 and CDR2: DFQATT and SNEGSKA (reference sequence). V lost 5 bases and J lost 4; bases outside the gene matches: 10. CDR3 length: 15 amino acids. As DNA, the CDR3 is TGCAGTGCTGGCTGGACAGGGAGAGGGTACAATGAGCAGTTCTTC. Its translation is CSAGWTGRGYNEQFF.

This clonotype was recorded a few times. The chain has TRBV6-2 or TRBV6-3 and TRBJ2-2, with no clear D. Germline values: CDR1 MNHEY, CDR2 SVGEGT. The CDR3 spans 12 residues. V lost 2 bases, J lost 10 bases, and 8 bases lay in between. This CDR3 reads CASSYGWTELFF. CDR3 nucleotide sequence: TGTGCCAGCAGTTACGGTTGGACGGAGCTGTTTTTT.

This clonotype was seen a handful of times. This chain connects TRBV28 to TRBJ2-7, with D hard to call. V lost 2 bases and J 0 bases, leaving 14 bases between the germline ends. CDR1 is MDHEN, CDR2 SYDVKM, per germline. The CDR3 consists of 16 residues. The CDR3 sequence is CASSLVTTFSSYEQYF. The CDR3 DNA reads TGTGCCAGCAGTTTAGTCACGACTTTCAGCTCCTACGAGCAGTACTTC.

This clonotype came up a few times. This sequence joins TRBV2 and TRBJ2-5; tentatively, D is TRBD2 (6 bases). CDR1 is SNHLY, CDR2 FYNNEI, per germline. The length of the CDR3 is 13 residues. V shed 3 bases and J shed 3 bases, with 8 bases lying between them. The CDR3 nucleotides read TGTGCCAGCAGTGAGGGGGGAAAAGAGACCCAGTACTTC. Translation gives CASSEGGKETQYF. Drawing the rest from reference TRBV2 and TRBJ2-5, the complete variable domain is EPEVTQTPSHQVTQMGQEVILRCVPISNHLYFYWYRQILGQKVEFLVSFYNNEISEKSEIFDDQFSVERPDGSNFTLKIRSTKLEDSAMYFCASSEGGKETQYFGPGTRLLVL.

The chain recombines TRBV14 with TRBJ2-3, with D hard to call. Germline CDR1 reads SGHDN; CDR2 reads FVKESK. This CDR3 has 14 residues. V dropped 3 bases and J dropped 7 bases, with 14 bases sitting between them. The CDR3 here is CASSQLGYPNTQYF. DNA for the CDR3: TGTGCCAGCAGCCAGCTGGGGTACCCGAATACGCAGTATTTT.

The V and J genes are TRBV6-2 or TRBV6-3 and TRBJ2-1; maybe TRBD1 (5 bases). The CDR3 is 15 residues long. CDR1 and CDR2 (germline): MNHEY, SVGEGT. V dropped 2 bases and J dropped 5 bases, with 13 bases sitting between them. The CDR3 region has the DNA TGTGCCAGCAGTTACCAGCAGGGCTCTAACAATGAGCAGTTCTTC. It translates to CASSYQQGSNNEQFF.

The J gene is TRBJ1-1, the V gene TRBV6-6; D not resolved. With 2 bases removed from V and 4 bases from J, the gap between germline ends came to 8 bases. The CDR3 is 13 residues long. The germline CDR1 and CDR2 sequences are MNHNY and SVGAGI (reference sequence). CDR3 coding DNA: TGTGCCAGCAGTTACACCCGTAGCACTGAAGCTTTCTTT. Translated: CASSYTRSTEAFF.

The chain is built from TRBV12-3 or TRBV12-4 and TRBJ2-2; D might be TRBD1 (6 bases). V was cut by 6 bases and J by 8 bases, with 22 bases left in between. The CDR3 loop spans 16 amino acids. The chain's CDR3 is CASRVRDTASRGELFF. The CDR3 DNA is TGTGCCAGCAGAGTGAGGGACACAGCCTCTAGGGGGGAGCTGTTTTTT.

This clonotype was seen a handful of times. The J gene is TRBJ2-7, the V gene TRBV7-8, with a possible D match to TRBD1 (6 bases). The V end was cut by 1 base, the J end by 3 bases, with 16 bases between. Germline CDR1 reads SGHVS; CDR2 reads FQNEAQ. This CDR3 contains 16 residues. The CDR3 spells CASSLVDRAEIYEQYF. The CDR3 region has the DNA TGTGCCAGCAGCTTAGTGGACAGAGCAGAGATCTACGAGCAGTACTTC.

In its sample, this clonotype was seen many times. The rearrangement joins TRBV4-3 to TRBJ1-2; possible D gene TRBD1, 5 bases. The V and J ends lost 1 base and 3 bases respectively, with 9 bases between them. The germline V gene has CDR1 LGHNA and CDR2 YSLEER. This CDR3 contains 14 residues. CDR3 bases: TGCGCCAGCAGCCAAGCAGGGTTATACTATGGCTACACCTTC. Its protein product is CASSQAGLYYGYTF.

This clonotype was counted ten times or more. The gene calls are TRBV5-5 and TRBJ2-1; tentatively, D is TRBD1 or TRBD2 (6 bases each). CDR3 length equals 17 residues. CDR1 SGHKS and CDR2 YYEKEE come from the germline V gene (reference sequence). Trimming cost V 1 base and J 2 bases, with 16 bases left between them. CDR3 nucleotides: TGTGCCAGCAGCTTGCCATCACAGGGAGGCGCCTACAATGAGCAGTTCTTC. Translating gives CASSLPSQGGAYNEQFF.

This chain links TRBV12-5 with TRBJ2-4, with a possible D match to TRBD2 (7 bases). Trimming shortened V by 6 bases and J by 2 bases, and 23 bases separated the two germline ends. CDR1 LGHNT and CDR2 FRNRAP come from the germline V gene. This CDR3 is built from 18 residues. DNA of the CDR3: TGTGCTAGTGGACCCACGGACTCGGGGGGCGCGTCCAAAAACATTCAGTACTTC. The encoded protein is CASGPTDSGGASKNIQYF.

In its sample, this clonotype was seen a few times. J is TRBJ2-1 and V is TRBV7-9, with D hard to call. CDR1 and CDR2 from the germline V gene are SEHNR and FQNEAQ (reference sequence). CDR3 length: 14 residues. Trimming left V 8 bases short and J 0 bases short, with 11 bases between. CDR3 nucleotide sequence: TGTGCCAGCCGACCTTACAGCTCCTACAATGAGCAGTTCTTC. Protein sequence: CASRPYSSYNEQFF.

The CDR3 DNA reads TGTGCCAGCAGCTTCCTCGGTATTCCTAACTATGGCTACACCTTC. Translated: CASSFLGIPNYGYTF. The chain has TRBV7-9 and TRBJ1-2; no clear D. V was cut by 3 bases and J by 0 bases, with 11 bases left in between. In germline, CDR1 is SEHNR, CDR2 FQNEAQ (reference sequence). The CDR3 consists of 15 residues.

The chain employs TRBV28 and TRBJ1-5; D gene unclear. The V gene lost 2 bases and the J gene lost 4 bases, with 9 bases spanning the gap. The CDR3 spans 14 residues. Germline V gene data show CDR1 as MDHEN and CDR2 as SYDVKM. CDR3 protein: CASSLHFSNQPQHF. DNA for the CDR3: TGTGCCAGCAGTTTACATTTCAGTAATCAGCCCCAGCATTTT.

This chain links TRBV7-2 with TRBJ1-5; unclear D gene. V was cut by 3 bases and J by 3 bases, with 15 bases left in between. CDR3 length: 16 amino acids. Germline assignment: CDR1 SGHTA and CDR2 FQGNSA. CDR3 coding DNA: TGTGCCAGCAGCTTGGAAACGGACCCACTCAATCAGCCCCAGCATTTT. It is translated as CASSLETDPLNQPQHF.

This clonotype occurred a few times. In DNA form, the CDR3 reads TGTGCCAGCAGCTTAGGTGGAGGAGAACTCCACTTT. It encodes CASSLGGGELHF. V and J are TRBV7-9 and TRBJ1-6; D ambiguous. The CDR3 has 12 residues. Germline CDR1 is SEHNR and CDR2 is FQNEAQ (reference sequence). The V end lost 1 base, the J end lost 16 bases, and 11 bases lay between the germline ends.

This clonotype was seen a single time. In nucleotides, the CDR3 is TGCAGTGCTAGAAACTTATACAATGAGCAGTTCTTC. Protein sequence: CSARNLYNEQFF. The chain carries TRBV20-1 and TRBJ2-1; D ambiguous. Trimming left V 2 bases short and J 4 bases short, with 6 bases between. The germline gives CDR1 DFQATT, CDR2 SNEGSKA (reference sequence). The CDR3 is made up of 12 amino acids.

V gene TRBV6-1 combines with J gene TRBJ2-1; no reliable D call. CDR1 and CDR2 from the germline V gene are MNHNS and SASEGT. Trimming shortened V by 6 bases and J by 9 bases, and 21 bases separated the two germline ends. The CDR3 runs 15 residues. This chain's CDR3 is CASRNTGPVLREQFF. For the CDR3, the DNA is TGTGCCAGCAGGAACACGGGTCCAGTCCTTCGTGAGCAGTTCTTC.

V is TRBV7-2 and J is TRBJ2-1; D perhaps matches TRBD2 (5 bases). The CDR3 is made up of 15 amino acids. V was trimmed by 0 bases and J by 2 bases, leaving 8 bases between them. Looked up from germline, CDR1 is SGHTA and CDR2 is FQGNSA. DNA for the CDR3: TGTGCCAGCAGCTTAGCCCCGGGGACCTACAATGAGCAGTTCTTC. Translation gives CASSLAPGTYNEQFF.

This clonotype was seen a handful of times. The rearrangement links TRBV7-9 to TRBJ2-7; TRBD1 matches 10 bases. The CDR3 extends over 15 amino acids. Germline V gene data show CDR1 as SEHNR and CDR2 as FQNEAQ (reference sequence). V was pared by 5 bases and J by 3 bases, with 7 bases of the junction left unmatched. DNA of the CDR3: TGTGCCAGCAGCACCCGGGACAGGGGTCTCTACGAGCAGTACTTC. Encoded protein: CASSTRDRGLYEQYF.

The table lists this clonotype with a few counts. V and J are TRBV14 and TRBJ2-7; unclear D gene. Between the trimmed V and J ends, which lost 4 bases and 2 bases, there was a span of 9 bases. Germline lookup yields CDR1 SGHDN and CDR2 FVKESK. CDR3 length equals 13 residues. For the CDR3, the DNA is TGTGCCAGCAGCCCCCCAGCCACCTACGAGCAGTACTTC. Residues: CASSPPATYEQYF.

The genes are TRBV11-2 and TRBJ1-5, with D possibly matching TRBD1 (6 bases). The CDR3 has 12 residues. Trimming took off 8 bases at V and 4 bases at J, with 9 bases between the two ends. CDR1 is SGHAT, CDR2 FQNNGV, per germline. In DNA, the CDR3 is TGTGCCAGCCAACAGGGAAATCAGCCCCAGCATTTT. This encodes CASQQGNQPQHF. The variable domain in full, completed from reference TRBV11-2 and TRBJ1-5, reads EAGVAQSPRYKIIEKRQSVAFWCNPISGHATLYWYQQILGQGPKLLIQFQNNGVVDDSQLPKDRFSAERLKGVDSTLKIQPAKLEDSAVYLCASQQGNQPQHFGDGTRLSIL.

This clonotype has a handful of counts. The chain couples TRBV12-5 to TRBJ2-7; D remains unclear. This CDR3 contains 13 residues. Trimming shortened V by 1 base and J by 0 bases, and 4 bases separated the two germline ends. Looked up from germline, CDR1 is LGHNT and CDR2 is FRNRAP. CDR3 region: CASGLDISYEQYF. The CDR3, as DNA: TGTGCTAGTGGTTTGGACATCTCCTACGAGCAGTACTTC.